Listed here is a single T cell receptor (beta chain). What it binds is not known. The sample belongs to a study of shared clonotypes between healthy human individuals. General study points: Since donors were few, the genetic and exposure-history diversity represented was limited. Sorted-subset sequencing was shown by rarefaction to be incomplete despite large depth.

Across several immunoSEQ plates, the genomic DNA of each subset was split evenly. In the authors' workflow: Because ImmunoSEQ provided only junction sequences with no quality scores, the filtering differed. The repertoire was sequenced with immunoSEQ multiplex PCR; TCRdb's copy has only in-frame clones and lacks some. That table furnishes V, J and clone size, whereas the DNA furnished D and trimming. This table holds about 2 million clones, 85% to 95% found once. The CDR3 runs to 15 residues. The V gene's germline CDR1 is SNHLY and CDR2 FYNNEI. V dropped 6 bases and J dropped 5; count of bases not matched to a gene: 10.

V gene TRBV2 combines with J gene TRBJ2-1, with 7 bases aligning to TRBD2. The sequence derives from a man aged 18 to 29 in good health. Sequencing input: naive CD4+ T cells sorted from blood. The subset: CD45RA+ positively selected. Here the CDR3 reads CASSPTRDYNNEQFF. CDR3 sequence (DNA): TGTGCCAGCAGCCCCACGCGGGACTACAACAATGAGCAGTTCTTC.